These 7 T cell receptor beta chains were sequenced from one sample in a study of identical twins. TCRdb recomputed calls from the 5' RACE reads with MiXCR, one row per CDR3 protein. Among 130,000 to 150,000 distinct CDR3 sequences listed, around 3.6% were seen once. The sample comprised memory T cells sorted from blood. Receptors were obtained from a man aged 18 to 29 in good health.

This clonotype was counted many times. The V call is TRBV5-1, the J call TRBJ2-1; 7 nucleotides line up with TRBD2. The J segment lost 9 bases and the V segment lost 3 bases, leaving 9 bases of the junction unmatched. The CDR3 has 14 amino acids. Germline V gene lookup returns CDR1 SGHRS and CDR2 YFSETQ. The CDR3 coding sequence is TGCGCCAGCAGCTGGCAGGGAGGGTCGGGTGAGCAGTTCTTC. Protein sequence: CASSWQGGSGEQFF. The full variable domain, with the rest looked up from reference TRBV5-1 and TRBJ2-1, is KAGVTQTPRYLIKTRGQQVTLSCSPISGHRSVSWYQQTPGQGLQFLFEYFSETQRNKGNFPGRFSGRQFSNSRSEMNVSTLELGDSALYLCASSWQGGSGEQFFGPGTRLTVL.

For this clonotype: It may be a read error: a sequence one base away is much more abundant. The CDR3 reads CASSLPGQQETEYF. Here the CDR3 DNA reads TGTGCCAGCAGCCTACCGGGACAACAAGAGACCGAGTACTTC. This chain joins TRBV3-1 and TRBJ2-5; D might be TRBD1 (6 bases). CDR3 length: 14 residues. Germline CDR1 is LGHDT and CDR2 is YNNKEL (reference sequence).

In its sample, this clonotype was seen many times. The chain recombines TRBV11-2 with TRBJ2-3; no reliable D call. The CDR3 length is 12 residues. Germline V gene lookup returns CDR1 SGHAT and CDR2 FQNNGV. V was trimmed by 4 bases and J by 3 bases, leaving 5 bases between them. Written as DNA, the CDR3 is TGTGCCAGCAGCTACGCGACAGATACGCAGTATTTT. Encoded protein: CASSYATDTQYF.

This clonotype was seen at least ten times. The chain has TRBV5-5 and TRBJ2-5; D remains ambiguous. V lost 0 bases and J lost 9, with 12 bases in between. Looked up from germline, CDR1 is SGHKS and CDR2 is YYEKEE (reference sequence). This CDR3 comprises 13 residues. The CDR3 DNA follows: TGTGCCAGCAGCTTGGACCCGGCAAGGGCCCAGTACTTC. This gives the protein CASSLDPARAQYF.

This clonotype was seen many times. The chain is built from TRBV29-1 and TRBJ1-2, with a weak D call TRBD1 (5 bases). The V end was cut by 5 bases, the J end by 6 bases, with 13 bases between. Germline V gene data show CDR1 as SQVTM and CDR2 as ANQGSEA. This CDR3 region has 12 residues. For the CDR3, the DNA is TGCAGCGTTCCTCCGGGACTGAATGGCTACACCTTC. As protein: CSVPPGLNGYTF.

This clonotype came up a few times. The CDR3 nucleotides read TGTGCCAGCCCACTCATTGGGGTTTCTGGGGCCAACGTCCTGACTTTC. It translates to CASPLIGVSGANVLTF. This chain links TRBV7-9 with TRBJ2-6; D not resolved. Germline V gene lookup returns CDR1 SEHNR and CDR2 FQNEAQ (reference sequence). The CDR3 has 16 amino acids. Trimming took off 8 bases at V and 1 base at J, with 15 bases between the two ends.

This clonotype was counted many times. The chain joins TRBV12-3 or TRBV12-4 to TRBJ2-3, with 10 bases identical to TRBD2. The J segment lost 6 bases and the V segment lost 6 bases, leaving 9 bases of the junction unmatched. The CDR3 consists of 15 residues. CDR3 sequence (DNA): TGTGCCAGCAGGATATTAGCGGGAGGAATGGATACGCAGTATTTT. Translated: CASRILAGGMDTQYF.